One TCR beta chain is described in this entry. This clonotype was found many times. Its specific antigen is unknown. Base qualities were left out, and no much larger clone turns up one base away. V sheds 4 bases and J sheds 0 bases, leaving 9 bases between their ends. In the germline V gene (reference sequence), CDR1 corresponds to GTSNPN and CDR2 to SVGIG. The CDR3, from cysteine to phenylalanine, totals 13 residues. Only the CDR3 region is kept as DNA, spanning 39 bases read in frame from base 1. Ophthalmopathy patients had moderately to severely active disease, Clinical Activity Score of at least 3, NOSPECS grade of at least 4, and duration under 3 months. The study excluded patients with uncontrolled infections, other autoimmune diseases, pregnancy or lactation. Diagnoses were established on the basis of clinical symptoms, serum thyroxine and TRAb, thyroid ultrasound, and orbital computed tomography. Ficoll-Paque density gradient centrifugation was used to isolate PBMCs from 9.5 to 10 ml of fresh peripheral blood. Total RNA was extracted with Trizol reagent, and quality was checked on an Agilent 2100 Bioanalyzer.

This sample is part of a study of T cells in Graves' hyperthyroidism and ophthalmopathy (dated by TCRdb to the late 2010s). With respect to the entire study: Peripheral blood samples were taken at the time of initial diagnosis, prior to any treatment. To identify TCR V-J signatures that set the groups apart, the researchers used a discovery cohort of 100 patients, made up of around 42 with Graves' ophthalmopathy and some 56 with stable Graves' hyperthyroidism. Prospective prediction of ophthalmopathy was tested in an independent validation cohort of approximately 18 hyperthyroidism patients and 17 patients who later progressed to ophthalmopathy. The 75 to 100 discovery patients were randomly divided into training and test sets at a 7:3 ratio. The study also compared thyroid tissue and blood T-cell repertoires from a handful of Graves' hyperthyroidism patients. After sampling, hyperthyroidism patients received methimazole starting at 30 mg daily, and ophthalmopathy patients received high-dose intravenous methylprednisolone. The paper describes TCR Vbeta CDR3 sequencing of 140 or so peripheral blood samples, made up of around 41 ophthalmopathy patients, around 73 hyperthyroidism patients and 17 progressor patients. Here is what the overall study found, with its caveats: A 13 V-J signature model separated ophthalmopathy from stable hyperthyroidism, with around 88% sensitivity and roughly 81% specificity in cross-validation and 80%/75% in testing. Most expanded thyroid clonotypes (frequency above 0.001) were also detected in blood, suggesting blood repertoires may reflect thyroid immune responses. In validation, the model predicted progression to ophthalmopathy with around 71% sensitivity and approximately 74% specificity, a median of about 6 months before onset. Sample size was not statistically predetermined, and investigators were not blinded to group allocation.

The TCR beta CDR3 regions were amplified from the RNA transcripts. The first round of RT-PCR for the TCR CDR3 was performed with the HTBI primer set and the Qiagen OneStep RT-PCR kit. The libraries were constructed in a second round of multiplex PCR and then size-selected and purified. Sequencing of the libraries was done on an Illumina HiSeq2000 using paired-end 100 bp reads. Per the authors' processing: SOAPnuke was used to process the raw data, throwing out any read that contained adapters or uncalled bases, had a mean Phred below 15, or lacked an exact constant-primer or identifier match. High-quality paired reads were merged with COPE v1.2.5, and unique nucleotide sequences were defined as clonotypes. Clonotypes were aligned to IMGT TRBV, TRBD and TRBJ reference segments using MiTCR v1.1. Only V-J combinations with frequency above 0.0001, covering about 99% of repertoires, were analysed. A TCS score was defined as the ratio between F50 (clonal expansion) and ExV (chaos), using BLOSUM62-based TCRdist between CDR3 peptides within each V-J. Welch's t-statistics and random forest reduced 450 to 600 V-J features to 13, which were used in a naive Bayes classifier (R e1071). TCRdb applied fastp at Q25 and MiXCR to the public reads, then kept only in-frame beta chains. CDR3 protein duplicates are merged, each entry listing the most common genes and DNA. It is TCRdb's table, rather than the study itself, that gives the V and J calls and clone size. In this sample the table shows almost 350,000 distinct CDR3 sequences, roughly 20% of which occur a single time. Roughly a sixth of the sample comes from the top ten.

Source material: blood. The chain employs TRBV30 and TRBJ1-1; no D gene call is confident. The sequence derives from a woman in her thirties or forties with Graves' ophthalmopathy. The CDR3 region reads CAWTERMNTEAFF. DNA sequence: TGTGCCTGGACGGAAAGAATGAACACTGAAGCTTTCTTT.